This is a list of T cell receptor beta chains from one sample in a study of blood T cell repertoires in COVID-19. Sequencing used immunoSEQ multiplex PCR; TCRdb keeps in-frame clones, though not all of them. This sample has about 160,000 clones, with about 85% found just once. The source material was peripheral blood. These TCRs come from a human donor with acute or convalescent COVID-19. The donor label of this sample is uncertain. Both conserved end residues are part of each CDR3. A D gene is named only where the DNA matches it firmly. Size tells how often a clone was seen (once, few, many) or the class of an expanded clone, and some rows leave it out.

V gene	J gene	CDR3 length	D gene	clone size	CDR3 protein	CDR3 DNA
TRBV5-1	TRBJ1-1	16	TRBD1	.	CASSQGQAPGYTEAFF	TGCGCCAGCAGCCAAGGACAGGCCCCCGGGTACACTGAAGCTTTCTTT
TRBV27	TRBJ2-1	13	TRBD1	.	CASSWTGGNEQFF	TGTGCCAGCAGTTGGACAGGGGGCAATGAGCAGTTCTTC
TRBV5-1	TRBJ2-5	14	TRBD1	.	CASSRDRAEETQYF	TGCGCCAGCAGCCGTGACAGGGCCGAAGAGACCCAGTACTTC
TRBV28	TRBJ2-1	15	TRBD1	.	CASSSQGVGMGEQFF	TGTGCCAGCAGTTCCCAGGGGGTAGGGATGGGCGAGCAGTTCTTC
TRBV19	TRBJ1-1	13	TRBD1	.	CASSFTGVTEAFF	TGTGCCAGTAGCTTTACAGGGGTAACTGAAGCTTTCTTT
TRBV5-1	TRBJ2-2	16	TRBD2	.	CASSLALRGGDGELFF	TGCGCCAGCAGCTTGGCTCTCCGGGGGGGCGACGGGGAGCTGTTTTTT
TRBV19	TRBJ2-1	15	.	.	CASSKGHGSYNEQFF	TGTGCCAGTAGTAAGGGACACGGCTCCTACAATGAGCAGTTCTTC
TRBV19	TRBJ1-2	12	.	.	CASTGENYGYTF	TGTGCCAGTACGGGGGAGAACTATGGCTACACCTTC
TRBV5-4	TRBJ2-7	13	.	.	CASSSAGVYEQYF	TGTGCCAGCAGCTCTGCGGGCGTCTACGAGCAGTACTTC
TRBV7-9	TRBJ1-6	15	.	.	CASSQSTGLGPPLHF	TGTGCCAGCAGCCAATCGACAGGATTGGGTCCACCCCTCCACTTT
TRBV24-1	TRBJ2-2	15	TRBD1	.	CATPRTGGNTGELFF	TGTGCCACCCCTAGGACAGGGGGCAACACCGGGGAGCTGTTTTTT
TRBV6-6	TRBJ1-2	16	.	.	CASRSPSPRGGYGYTF	TGTGCCAGCAGGTCGCCTTCTCCCCGGGGGGGGTATGGCTACACCTTC
TRBV29-1	TRBJ1-2	11	.	.	CSVELNYGYTF	TGCAGCGTTGAACTGAACTATGGCTACACCTTC
TRBV27	TRBJ2-7	14	TRBD1	few	CASSPGQGLYEQYF	TGTGCCAGCAGCCCGGGACAGGGACTTTATGAGCAGTACTTC
TRBV29-1	TRBJ2-7	13	TRBD1	once	CSVRDRVVSEQYF	TGCAGCGTCCGGGACAGGGTTGTTTCCGAGCAGTACTTC
TRBV11-2	TRBJ1-2	14	TRBD1	.	CASSYGTGNYGYTF	TGTGCCAGCAGCTACGGGACAGGCAACTATGGCTACACCTTC
TRBV4-1	TRBJ1-5	14	.	.	CASSQEGGAQPQHF	TGCGCCAGCAGCCAAGAGGGAGGGGCTCAGCCCCAGCATTTT
TRBV11-2	TRBJ1-6	16	.	.	CASRLHASSYNSPLHF	TGTGCCAGCAGACTACACGCGAGCTCCTATAATTCACCCCTCCACTTT
TRBV28	TRBJ1-6	17	.	.	CASSSSARDTYNSPLHF	.
TRBV19	TRBJ2-2	18	TRBD2	once	CASRKGERGPPNTGELFF	TGTGCCAGTAGAAAGGGCGAGCGGGGGCCCCCGAACACCGGGGAGCTGTTTTTT
TRBV11-1	TRBJ1-1	15	.	.	CASSLVRRKSTEAFF	TGTGCCAGCAGCTTAGTCCGGAGAAAAAGCACTGAAGCTTTCTTT
TRBV6-6	TRBJ1-5	16	TRBD1	.	CASSPRDRDINQPQHF	TGTGCCAGCAGTCCCCGGGACAGGGATATTAATCAGCCCCAGCATTTT
TRBV21-1	TRBJ1-2	16	.	.	CASSKGAGGYYYGYTF	TGTGCCAGCAGCAAAGGGGCAGGGGGCTATTACTATGGCTACACCTTC
TRBV18	TRBJ1-5	17	.	.	CASSPGLYRAVNQPQHF	TGTGCCAGCTCACCAGGTCTTTACAGGGCGGTAAATCAGCCCCAGCATTTT
TRBV6-5	TRBJ1-1	15	TRBD1	.	CASRKGTGGITEAFF	TGTGCCAGCCGAAAGGGGACAGGGGGGATCACTGAAGCTTTCTTT
TRBV5-1	TRBJ1-1	14	TRBD1	.	CASSGRGRGTEAFF	TGCGCCAGCAGCGGAAGGGGGCGCGGGACTGAAGCTTTCTTT
TRBV9	TRBJ1-6	14	.	.	CASSAQVPSMGLHF	TGTGCCAGCAGCGCACAGGTCCCAAGTATGGGGCTCCACTTT
TRBV5-6	TRBJ1-2	13	.	.	CASSLLSTGRCTF	TGTGCCAGCAGCCTATTATCGACAGGCCGATGCACCTTC
TRBV30	TRBJ1-1	12	.	.	CAWTQGSTEAFF	TGTGCCTGGACCCAGGGATCCACTGAAGCTTTCTTT
TRBV7-8	TRBJ1-2	11	.	.	CASSLRGGYTF	TGTGCCAGCAGCTTACGGGGAGGCTACACCTTC
TRBV1	TRBJ2-2	16	.	once	CTSSHWDSERTGELFF	TGCACCAGCAGCCACTGGGACAGCGAGCGCACCGGGGAGCTGTTTTTT
TRBV11-3	TRBJ2-7	14	TRBD1	once	CASSFGQGSYEQYF	TGTGCCAGCAGCTTCGGACAGGGATCCTACGAGCAGTACTTC
TRBV4-1	TRBJ1-3	16	TRBD1	.	CASSPGQGAAGNTIYF	TGCGCCAGCAGTCCGGGACAGGGGGCAGCTGGAAACACCATATATTTT
TRBV7-9	TRBJ1-2	15	TRBD1	.	CASSHGTGPPYGYTF	TGTGCCAGCAGCCACGGGACAGGGCCTCCCTATGGCTACACCTTC
TRBV3-1/TRBV3-2	TRBJ1-2	13	TRBD1	few	CASRGTASYGYTF	TGTGCCAGCCGGGGGACAGCTAGCTATGGCTACACCTTC
TRBV7-2	TRBJ2-1	16	.	.	CASLIYPGGWFDEQFF	TGTGCCAGCCTAATATACCCGGGGGGCTGGTTCGATGAGCAGTTCTTC
TRBV12-3/TRBV12-4	TRBJ1-2	13	TRBD1	.	CASRLQGARGYTF	TGTGCCAGCAGATTACAGGGGGCGCGGGGCTACACCTTC
TRBV28	TRBJ2-2	15	TRBD2	few	CASRTGGADTGELFF	TGTGCCAGCAGAACCGGGGGGGCGGACACCGGGGAGCTGTTTTTT
TRBV2	TRBJ1-5	15	TRBD1	.	CASSEGTGGIQPQHF	TGTGCCAGCAGTGAGGGGACAGGGGGCATTCAGCCCCAGCATTTT
TRBV11-2	TRBJ2-2	14	.	.	CASSPTLNTGELFF	TGTGCCAGCAGCCCGACACTTAACACCGGGGAGCTGTTTTTT
TRBV27	TRBJ1-1	13	.	.	CASSFIQGTEAFF	TGTGCCAGCAGTTTCATCCAGGGAACTGAAGCTTTCTTT
TRBV12-3/TRBV12-4	TRBJ1-6	13	.	.	CASRGSINSPLHF	TGTGCCAGTAGAGGGAGCATCAATTCACCCCTCCACTTT
TRBV29-1	TRBJ1-1	10	.	.	CSVVDTEAFF	TGCAGCGTTGTAGACACTGAAGCTTTCTTT
TRBV7-3	TRBJ1-1	14	.	.	CASSVGQSYTEAFF	TGTGCCAGCAGCGTTGGACAGAGCTACACTGAAGCTTTCTTT
TRBV27	TRBJ1-2	15	TRBD1	once	CASSSRDRGTYGYTF	TGTGCCAGCAGTTCCCGGGACAGGGGGACATATGGCTACACCTTC
TRBV2	TRBJ2-2	13	.	.	CASSEVVTGELFF	TGTGCCAGCAGTGAAGTCGTCACCGGGGAGCTGTTTTTT
TRBV5-6	TRBJ1-2	15	TRBD1	.	CASSLRGRSNYGYTF	TGTGCCAGCAGCTTAAGGGGGCGGAGTAACTATGGCTACACCTTC
TRBV20-1	TRBJ1-2	11	.	.	CSAPRNYGYTF	TGCAGTGCCCCCAGGAATTATGGCTACACCTTC
TRBV5-1	TRBJ1-1	16	.	.	CASSLAGSPLNTEAFF	TGCGCCAGCAGCCTCGCGGGGTCGCCCCTGAACACTGAAGCTTTCTTT
TRBV28	TRBJ1-2	11	.	.	CASSLTDGYTF	TGTGCCAGCAGTTTGACAGATGGCTACACCTTC
TRBV9	TRBJ2-3	13	.	.	CASSVGGTDTQYF	TGTGCCAGCAGCGTAGGAGGAACAGATACGCAGTATTTT
TRBV11-2	TRBJ2-7	17	TRBD1	.	CASSLLPTGGIPYEQYF	TGTGCCAGCAGCTTACTGCCTACAGGGGGCATCCCCTACGAGCAGTACTTC
TRBV2	TRBJ1-4	14	.	.	CASSGGRRAEKLFF	TGTGCCAGCAGTGGGGGCAGGAGGGCTGAAAAACTGTTTTTT
TRBV7-9	TRBJ1-5	17	TRBD1	.	CASTQSATGGGNQPQHF	TGTGCCAGCACCCAGTCGGCGACAGGGGGGGGCAATCAGCCCCAGCATTTT
TRBV19	TRBJ1-3	17	.	.	CASSQSAGQSSGNTIYF	TGTGCCAGTAGTCAATCGGCAGGCCAGAGCTCTGGAAACACCATATATTTT
TRBV30	TRBJ1-6	15	.	.	CAWGPPGAHNSPLHF	TGTGCCTGGGGGCCCCCGGGAGCACATAATTCACCCCTCCACTTT
TRBV11-3	TRBJ2-1	15	TRBD1	.	CASSLGQGAHNEQFF	TGTGCCAGCAGCCTGGGACAGGGGGCGCACAATGAGCAGTTCTTC
TRBV4-1	TRBJ1-5	16	.	.	CASSPRVGYGNQPQHF	TGCGCCAGCAGCCCCAGGGTAGGGTACGGCAATCAGCCCCAGCATTTT
TRBV9	TRBJ2-7	13	.	.	CASSPYNSYEQYF	TGTGCCAGCAGCCCATACAACTCCTACGAGCAGTACTTC